This T cell receptor beta chain was sequenced in a study of vaccination effects on CD4 cells after COVID-19. Antigen-specific CD4+ T cells expanded by the ViraFEST assay with viral peptide pools were then sequenced. After more than 9 days in culture, the CD4+ T cells were isolated. Two-dose BNT162b2 or mRNA-1273 vaccination was given to participants. Among the vaccine recipients, none had a prior SARS-CoV-2 infection, and nucleocapsid antibodies were negative. About 2 million PBMC were seeded per well and grown in the presence of roughly 11 IU/ml IL-2 and roughly 9.9 ug/ml peptides. Half-medium changes using IL-2 medium occurred on days 3 and 7. In regard to this clone: The target antigen is unknown.

Trimming shortened V by 10 bases and J by 10 bases, and 11 bases separated the two germline ends. This CDR3 is 11 amino acids long. CDR1 and CDR2 (germline): ENHRY, SYGVKD. TCRdb's copy holds only in-frame clones and misses some; the assay was immunoSEQ multiplex PCR. The sample lists roughly 59,000 clones; around four fifths were seen once. This chain joins TRBV10-3 and TRBJ1-6; maybe TRBD1 (6 bases). The material was CD4+ T cells from PBMCs cultured with HCoV-OC43 spike peptides, obtained after COVID-19 vaccination. Subset defined: HCoV-OC43 spike overlapping peptide pool stimulation. This clonotype was sampled from a human donor who received a COVID-19 vaccine. The CDR3 sequence: CATRGESPLHF. CDR3 nucleotide sequence: TGTGCCACGAGGGGGGAGTCACCCCTCCACTTT.